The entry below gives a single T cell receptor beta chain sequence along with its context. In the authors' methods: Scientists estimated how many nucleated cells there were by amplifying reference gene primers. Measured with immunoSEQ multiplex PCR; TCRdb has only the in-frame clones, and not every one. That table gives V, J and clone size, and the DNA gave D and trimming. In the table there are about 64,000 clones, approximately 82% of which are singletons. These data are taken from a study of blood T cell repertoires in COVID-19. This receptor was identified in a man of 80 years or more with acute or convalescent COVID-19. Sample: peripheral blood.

The CDR3 sequence is CASSVNPQGAMENTIYF. The DNA of the CDR3 is TGTGCCAGCAGCGTAAACCCGCAGGGGGCGATGGAAAACACCATATATTTT. The V call is TRBV9, the J call TRBJ1-3, with 8 bases identical to TRBD1. Unmatched junction bases numbered 12, after V lost 1 base and J lost 6 bases. CDR1 is SGDLS and CDR2 is YYNGEE in the germline V gene. The CDR3 length is 17 residues.